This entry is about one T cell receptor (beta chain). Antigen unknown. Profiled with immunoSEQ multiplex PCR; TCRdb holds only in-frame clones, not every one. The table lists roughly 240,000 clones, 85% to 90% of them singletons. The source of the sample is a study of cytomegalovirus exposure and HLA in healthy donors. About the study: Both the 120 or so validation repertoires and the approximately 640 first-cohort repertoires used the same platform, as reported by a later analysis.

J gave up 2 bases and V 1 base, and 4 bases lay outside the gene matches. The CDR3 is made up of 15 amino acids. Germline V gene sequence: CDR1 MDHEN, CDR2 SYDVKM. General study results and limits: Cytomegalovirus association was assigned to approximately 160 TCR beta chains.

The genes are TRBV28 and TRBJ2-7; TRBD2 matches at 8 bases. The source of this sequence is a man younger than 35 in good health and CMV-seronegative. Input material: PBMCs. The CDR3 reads CASSLYVAGTYEQYF. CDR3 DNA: TGTGCCAGCAGTTTATATGTAGCGGGGACCTACGAGCAGTACTTC.